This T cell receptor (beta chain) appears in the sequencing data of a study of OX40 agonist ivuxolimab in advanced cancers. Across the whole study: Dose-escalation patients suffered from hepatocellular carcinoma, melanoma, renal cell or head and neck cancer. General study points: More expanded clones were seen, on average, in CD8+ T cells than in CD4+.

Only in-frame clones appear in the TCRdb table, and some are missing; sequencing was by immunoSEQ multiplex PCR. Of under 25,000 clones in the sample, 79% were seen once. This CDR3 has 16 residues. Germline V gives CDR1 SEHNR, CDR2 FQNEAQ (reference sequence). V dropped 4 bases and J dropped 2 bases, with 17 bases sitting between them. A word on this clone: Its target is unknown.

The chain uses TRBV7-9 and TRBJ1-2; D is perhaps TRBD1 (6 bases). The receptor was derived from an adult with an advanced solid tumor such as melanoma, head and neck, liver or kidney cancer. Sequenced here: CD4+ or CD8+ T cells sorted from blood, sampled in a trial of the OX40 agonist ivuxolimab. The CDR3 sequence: CASSSEQGVWNYGYTF. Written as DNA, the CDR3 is TGTGCCAGCAGCTCGGAACAGGGAGTTTGGAACTATGGCTACACCTTC.